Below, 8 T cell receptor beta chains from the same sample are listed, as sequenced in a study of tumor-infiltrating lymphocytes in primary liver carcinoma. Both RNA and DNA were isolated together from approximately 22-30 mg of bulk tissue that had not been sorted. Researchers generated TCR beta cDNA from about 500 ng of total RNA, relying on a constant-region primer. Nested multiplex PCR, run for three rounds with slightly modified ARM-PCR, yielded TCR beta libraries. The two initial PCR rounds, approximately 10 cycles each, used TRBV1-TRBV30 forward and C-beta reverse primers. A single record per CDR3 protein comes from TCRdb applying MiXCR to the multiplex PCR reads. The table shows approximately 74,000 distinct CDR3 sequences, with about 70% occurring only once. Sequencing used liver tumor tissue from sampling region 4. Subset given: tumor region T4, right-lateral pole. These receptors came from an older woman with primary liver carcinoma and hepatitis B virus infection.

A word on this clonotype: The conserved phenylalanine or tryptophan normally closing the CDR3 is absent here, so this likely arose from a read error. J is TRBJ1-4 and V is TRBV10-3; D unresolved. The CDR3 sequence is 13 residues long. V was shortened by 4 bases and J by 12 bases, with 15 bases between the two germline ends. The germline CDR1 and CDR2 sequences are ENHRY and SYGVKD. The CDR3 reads CAISVSFPYELFS. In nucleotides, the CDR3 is TGTGCCATCAGTGTGTCATTCCCGTATGAACTGTTTTCT.

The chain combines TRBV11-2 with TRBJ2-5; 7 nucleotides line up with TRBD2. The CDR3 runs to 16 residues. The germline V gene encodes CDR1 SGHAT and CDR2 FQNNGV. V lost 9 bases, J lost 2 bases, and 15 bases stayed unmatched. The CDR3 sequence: CARSPERGFRQETQYF. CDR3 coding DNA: TGTGCCAGGAGCCCAGAGCGGGGTTTTCGTCAAGAGACCCAGTACTTC. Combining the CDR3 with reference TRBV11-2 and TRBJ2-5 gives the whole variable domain EAGVAQSPRYKIIEKRQSVAFWCNPISGHATLYWYQQILGQGPKLLIQFQNNGVVDDSQLPKDRFSAERLKGVDSTLKIQPAKLEDSAVYLCARSPERGFRQETQYFGPGTRLLVL.

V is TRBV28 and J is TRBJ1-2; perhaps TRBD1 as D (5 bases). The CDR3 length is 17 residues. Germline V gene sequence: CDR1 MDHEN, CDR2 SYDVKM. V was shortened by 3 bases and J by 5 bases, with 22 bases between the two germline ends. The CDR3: CASSFLPGSQGRYGYTF. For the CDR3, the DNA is TGTGCCAGCAGTTTCCTTCCCGGTTCCCAGGGTCGATATGGCTACACCTTC.

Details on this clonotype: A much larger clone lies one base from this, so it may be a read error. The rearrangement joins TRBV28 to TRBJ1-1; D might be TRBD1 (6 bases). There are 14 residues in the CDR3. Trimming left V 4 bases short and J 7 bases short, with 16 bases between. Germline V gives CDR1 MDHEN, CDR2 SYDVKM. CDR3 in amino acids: CASSSHREPVEAFF. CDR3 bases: TGTGCCAGCAGTTCTCACAGGGAGCCGGTTGAAGCTTTCTTT.

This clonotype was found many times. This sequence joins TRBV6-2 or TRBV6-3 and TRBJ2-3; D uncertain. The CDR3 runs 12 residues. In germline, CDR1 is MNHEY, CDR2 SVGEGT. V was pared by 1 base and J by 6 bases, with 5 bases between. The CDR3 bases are TGTGCCAGCAGTTACTACACGGATACGCAGTATTTT. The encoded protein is CASSYYTDTQYF.

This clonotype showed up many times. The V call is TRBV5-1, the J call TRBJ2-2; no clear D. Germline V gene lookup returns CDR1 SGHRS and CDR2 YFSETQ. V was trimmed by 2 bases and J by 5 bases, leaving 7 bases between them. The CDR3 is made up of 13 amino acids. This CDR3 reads CASSFWGTGELFF. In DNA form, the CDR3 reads TGCGCCAGCAGCTTTTGGGGTACCGGGGAGCTGTTTTTT.

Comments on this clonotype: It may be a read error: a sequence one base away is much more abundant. CDR3: CASIGQQNTEVFF. The CDR3 bases are TGTGCCAGCATAGGACAGCAGAACACTGAAGTTTTCTTT. The chain carries TRBV6-2 or TRBV6-3 and TRBJ1-1, with a possible D match to TRBD1 (6 bases). CDR3 size: 13 residues. The germline V gene encodes CDR1 MNHEY and CDR2 SVGEGT.

CDR3 protein: CASIGRGVSAEAFF. Here the CDR3 DNA reads TGTGCCAGCATCGGGAGGGGGGTCAGCGCTGAAGCTTTCTTT. The V call is TRBV28, the J call TRBJ1-1; perhaps TRBD1 as D (6 bases). The CDR3 consists of 14 residues. V dropped 7 bases and J dropped 6 bases, with 18 bases sitting between them. Looked up from germline, CDR1 is MDHEN and CDR2 is SYDVKM.